This TCR beta chain was captured in a study of human T cells and chemical hapten exposure. Study information: Alopecia areata, totalis or universalis affected patients who were mostly female.

Germline V gives CDR1 KGHSH, CDR2 LQKENI. The germline V and J ends were trimmed by 6 bases and 0 bases, with 8 bases remaining between them. The CDR3 covers 13 residues. This clonotype was seen repeatedly, ten times or more. Its specificity is unknown. As processed by the authors: Per-sample TCR counts ranged from roughly 20,000 to 750,000, median about 98,000. Via MiXCR, TCRdb re-called the RACE reads, giving one row per CDR3 protein. TCRdb's processing, not the authors' own work, is the source of the V and J calls. The data show around 110,000 distinct CDR3 sequences, 12% seen once. The time point was: patch test 1, 2 weeks after DPC sensitization. Treatment noted: therapeutic diphenylcyclopropenone sensitization with weekly scalp DPC. The study, taken as a whole, reports: It was expanded TCRs that formed significantly more large CDR3 similarity clusters than controls did.

Sequences were derived from whole blood, sampled in connection with sensitization to the hapten diphenylcyclopropenone (DPC). The clonotype originates from a woman between 50 and 59 years old with alopecia areata. Some clones in this sample may be carry-over from other donors' samples. The chain couples TRBV18 to TRBJ1-1, with no clear D. This CDR3 is CASSGGMNTEAFF. CDR3 DNA sequence: TGTGCCAGCTCCGGTGGGATGAACACTGAAGCTTTCTTT.